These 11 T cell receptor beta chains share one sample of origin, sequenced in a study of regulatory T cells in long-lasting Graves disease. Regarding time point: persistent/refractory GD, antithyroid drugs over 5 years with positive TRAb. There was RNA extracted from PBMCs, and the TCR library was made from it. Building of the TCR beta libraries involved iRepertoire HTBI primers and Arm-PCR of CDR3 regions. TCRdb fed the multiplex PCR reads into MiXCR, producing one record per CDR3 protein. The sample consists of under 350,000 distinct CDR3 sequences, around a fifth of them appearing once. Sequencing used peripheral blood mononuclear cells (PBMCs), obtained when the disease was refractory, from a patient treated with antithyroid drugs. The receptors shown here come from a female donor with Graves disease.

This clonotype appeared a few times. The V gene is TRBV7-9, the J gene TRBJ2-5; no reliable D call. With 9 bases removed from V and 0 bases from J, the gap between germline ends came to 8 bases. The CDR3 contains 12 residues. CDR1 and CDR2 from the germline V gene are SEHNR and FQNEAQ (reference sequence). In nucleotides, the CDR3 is TGTGCCAGAAGACGGAACCAAGAGACCCAGTACTTC. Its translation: CARRRNQETQYF.

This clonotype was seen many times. CDR3 region: CASTTTGSNQPQHF. The CDR3 DNA reads TGTGCCAGCACCACAACAGGGAGCAATCAGCCCCAGCATTTT. The chain joins TRBV28 to TRBJ1-5; the D gene is possibly TRBD1 (6 bases). Between the trimmed V and J ends, which lost 7 bases and 1 base, there was a span of 11 bases. The CDR3 spans 14 residues. Germline V gives CDR1 MDHEN, CDR2 SYDVKM.

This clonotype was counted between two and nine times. CDR3 region: CASSYGLAGTQETQYF. CDR3 in DNA: TGTGCCAGCAGTTACGGGCTAGCAGGGACACAAGAGACCCAGTACTTC. This chain connects TRBV6-2 or TRBV6-3 to TRBJ2-5; D possibly corresponds to TRBD1 (6 bases). Germline V gene lookup returns CDR1 MNHEY and CDR2 SVGEGT. Trimming shortened V by 2 bases and J by 2 bases, and 15 bases separated the two germline ends. The CDR3 runs 16 residues.

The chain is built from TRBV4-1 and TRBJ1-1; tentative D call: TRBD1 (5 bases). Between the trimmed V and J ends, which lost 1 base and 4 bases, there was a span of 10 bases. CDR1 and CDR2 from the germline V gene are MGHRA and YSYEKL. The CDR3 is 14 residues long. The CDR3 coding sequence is TGCGCCAGCAGCCAAGGAGGGGTGGTCACTGAAGCTTTCTTT. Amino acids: CASSQGGVVTEAFF.

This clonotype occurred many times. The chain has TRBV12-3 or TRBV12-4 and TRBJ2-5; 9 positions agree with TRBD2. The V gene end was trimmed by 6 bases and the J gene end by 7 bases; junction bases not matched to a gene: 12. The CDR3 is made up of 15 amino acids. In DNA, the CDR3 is TGTGCCAGCAGCACCACTCTAGCGGGAATGGGGACCCAGTACTTC. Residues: CASSTTLAGMGTQYF.

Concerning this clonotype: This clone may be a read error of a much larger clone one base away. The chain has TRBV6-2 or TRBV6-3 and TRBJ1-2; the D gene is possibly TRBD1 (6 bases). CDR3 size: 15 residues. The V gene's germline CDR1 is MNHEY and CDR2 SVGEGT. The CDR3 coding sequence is TGTGCCAGCAGTGGCAACAGGGCCGCGGCGTATGACTACACCTTC. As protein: CASSGNRAAAYDYTF.

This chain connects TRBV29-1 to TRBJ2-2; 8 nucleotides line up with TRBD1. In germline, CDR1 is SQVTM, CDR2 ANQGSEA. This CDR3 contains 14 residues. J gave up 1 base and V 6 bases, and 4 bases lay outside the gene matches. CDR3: CSVRTGKNTGELFF. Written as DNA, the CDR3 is TGCAGCGTGCGGACAGGGAAGAACACCGGGGAGCTGTTTTTT.

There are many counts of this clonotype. This CDR3 reads CASRSTLNTEAFF. The DNA for the CDR3 is TGCGCCAGCAGGTCCACCTTGAACACTGAAGCTTTCTTT. V is TRBV5-1 and J is TRBJ1-1; D is ambiguous. This CDR3 comprises 13 residues. Germline values: CDR1 SGHRS, CDR2 YFSETQ. Trimming took 5 bases from V and 0 from J, leaving 8 bases between them.

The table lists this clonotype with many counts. The CDR3 loop reads CASIDRSNTGELFF. The CDR3 DNA sequence: TGTGCCAGCATCGACAGATCGAACACCGGGGAGCTGTTTTTT. V usage is TRBV2 and J usage is TRBJ2-2; a possible D gene is TRBD1 (5 bases). Trimming removed 7 bases from V and 0 bases from J, with 9 bases in between. Germline V gives CDR1 SNHLY, CDR2 FYNNEI. There are 14 residues in the CDR3. Together with reference TRBV2 and TRBJ2-2, the CDR3 gives the full variable domain: EPEVTQTPSHQVTQMGQEVILRCVPISNHLYFYWYRQILGQKVEFLVSFYNNEISEKSEIFDDQFSVERPDGSNFTLKIRSTKLEDSAMYFCASIDRSNTGELFFGEGSRLTVL.

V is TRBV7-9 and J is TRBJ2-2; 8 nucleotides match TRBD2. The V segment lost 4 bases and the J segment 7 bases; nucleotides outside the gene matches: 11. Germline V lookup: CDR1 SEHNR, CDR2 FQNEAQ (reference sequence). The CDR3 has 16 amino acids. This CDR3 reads CASSSNPAGVIGELFF. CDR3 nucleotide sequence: TGTGCCAGCAGCTCTAATCCAGCGGGAGTGATCGGGGAGCTGTTTTTT.

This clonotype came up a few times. The CDR3 loop reads CASSQDQGRQPQHF. Written as DNA, the CDR3 is TGTGCCAGCAGCCAAGATCAGGGGCGACAGCCCCAGCATTTT. The chain recombines TRBV3-1 with TRBJ1-5; TRBD1 might be the D (6 bases). With 0 bases removed from V and 7 bases from J, the gap between germline ends came to 10 bases. In germline, CDR1 is LGHDT, CDR2 YNNKEL (reference sequence). The CDR3 runs 14 residues.